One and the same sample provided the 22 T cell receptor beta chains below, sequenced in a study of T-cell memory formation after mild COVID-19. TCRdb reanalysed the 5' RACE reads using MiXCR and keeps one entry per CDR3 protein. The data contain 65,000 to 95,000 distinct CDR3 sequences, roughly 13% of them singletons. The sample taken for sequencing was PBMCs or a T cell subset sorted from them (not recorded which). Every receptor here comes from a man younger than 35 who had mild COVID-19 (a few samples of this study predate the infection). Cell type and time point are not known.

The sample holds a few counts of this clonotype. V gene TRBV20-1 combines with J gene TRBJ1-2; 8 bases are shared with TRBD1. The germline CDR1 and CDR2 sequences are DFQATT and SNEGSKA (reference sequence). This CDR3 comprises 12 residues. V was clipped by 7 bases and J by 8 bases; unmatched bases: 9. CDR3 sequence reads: CSGISGGEGYTF. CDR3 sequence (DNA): TGCAGTGGCATCTCAGGGGGCGAGGGCTACACCTTC.

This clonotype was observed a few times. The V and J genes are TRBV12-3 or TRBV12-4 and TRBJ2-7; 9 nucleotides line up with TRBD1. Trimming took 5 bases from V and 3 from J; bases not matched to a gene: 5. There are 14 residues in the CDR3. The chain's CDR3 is CASSPGQGNYEQYV. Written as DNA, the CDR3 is TGTGCCAGCAGTCCCGGACAGGGGAACTACGAGCAGTACGTC.

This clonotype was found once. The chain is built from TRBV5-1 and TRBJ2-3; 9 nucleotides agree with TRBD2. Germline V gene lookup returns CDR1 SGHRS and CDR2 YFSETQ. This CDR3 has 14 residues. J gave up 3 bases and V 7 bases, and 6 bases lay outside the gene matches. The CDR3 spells CASGRRGGTDTQYF. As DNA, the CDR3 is TGCGCCAGCGGTCGGCGGGGGGGAACAGATACGCAGTATTTT.

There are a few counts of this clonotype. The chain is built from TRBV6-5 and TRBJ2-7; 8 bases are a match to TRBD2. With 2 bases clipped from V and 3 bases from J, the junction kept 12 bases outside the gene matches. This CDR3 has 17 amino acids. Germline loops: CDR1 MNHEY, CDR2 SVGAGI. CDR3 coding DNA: TGTGCCAGCAGTTACCGACGCCCGGGACTAGTCGTCTACGAGCAGTACTTC. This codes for CASSYRRPGLVVYEQYF.

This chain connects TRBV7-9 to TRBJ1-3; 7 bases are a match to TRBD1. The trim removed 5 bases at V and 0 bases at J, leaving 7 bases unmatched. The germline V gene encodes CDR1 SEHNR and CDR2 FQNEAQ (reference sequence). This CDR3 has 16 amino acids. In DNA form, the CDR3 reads TGTGCCAGCAGCGGGCCGACAGGGATCTCTGGAAACACCATATATTTT. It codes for CASSGPTGISGNTIYF.

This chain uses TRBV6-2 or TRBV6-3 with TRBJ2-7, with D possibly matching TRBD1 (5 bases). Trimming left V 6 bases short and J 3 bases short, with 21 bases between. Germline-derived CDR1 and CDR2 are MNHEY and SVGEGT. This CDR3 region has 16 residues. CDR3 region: CASRPGPKDILYEQYV. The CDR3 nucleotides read TGTGCCAGCAGACCCGGACCTAAGGACATCCTCTACGAGCAGTACGTC.

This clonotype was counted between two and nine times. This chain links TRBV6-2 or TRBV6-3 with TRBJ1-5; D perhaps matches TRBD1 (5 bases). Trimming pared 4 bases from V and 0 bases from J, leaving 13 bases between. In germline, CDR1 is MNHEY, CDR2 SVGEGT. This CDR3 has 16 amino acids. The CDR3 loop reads CASSLSGTNSNQPQHF. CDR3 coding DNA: TGTGCCAGCAGTTTATCAGGGACTAATAGCAATCAGCCCCAGCATTTT.

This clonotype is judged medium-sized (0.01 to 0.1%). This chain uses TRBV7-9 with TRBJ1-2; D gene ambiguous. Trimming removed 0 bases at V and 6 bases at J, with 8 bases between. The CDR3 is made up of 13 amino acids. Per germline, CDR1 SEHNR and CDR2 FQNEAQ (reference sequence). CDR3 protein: CASSLANGNGYTF. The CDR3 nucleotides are TGTGCCAGCAGCTTAGCGAACGGGAATGGCTACACCTTC.

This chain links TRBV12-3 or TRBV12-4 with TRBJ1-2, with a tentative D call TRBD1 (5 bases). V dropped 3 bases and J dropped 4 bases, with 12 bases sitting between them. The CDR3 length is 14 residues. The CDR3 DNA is TGTGCCAGCAGTTTCCGGGGCGGCTTCTATGGCTACACCTTC. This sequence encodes CASSFRGGFYGYTF.

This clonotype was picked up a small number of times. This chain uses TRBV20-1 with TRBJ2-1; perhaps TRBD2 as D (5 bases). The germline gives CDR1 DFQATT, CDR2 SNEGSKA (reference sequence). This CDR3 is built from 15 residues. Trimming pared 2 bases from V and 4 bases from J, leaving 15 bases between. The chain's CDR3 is CSARTRGREYNEQFF. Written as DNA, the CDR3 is TGCAGTGCTAGAACCCGAGGTAGGGAGTACAATGAGCAGTTCTTC.

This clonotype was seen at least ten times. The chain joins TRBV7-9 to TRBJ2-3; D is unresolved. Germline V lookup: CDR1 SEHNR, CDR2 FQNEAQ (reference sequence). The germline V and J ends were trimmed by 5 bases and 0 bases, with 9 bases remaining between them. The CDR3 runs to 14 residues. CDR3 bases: TGTGCCAGCAGCCGACCTATTAGCACAGATACGCAGTATTTT. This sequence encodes CASSRPISTDTQYF. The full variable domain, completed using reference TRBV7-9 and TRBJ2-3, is DTGVSQNPRHKITKRGQNVTFRCDPISEHNRLYWYRQTLGQGPEFLTYFQNEAQLEKSRLLSDRFSAERPKGSFSTLEIQRTEQGDSAMYLCASSRPISTDTQYFGPGTRLTVL.

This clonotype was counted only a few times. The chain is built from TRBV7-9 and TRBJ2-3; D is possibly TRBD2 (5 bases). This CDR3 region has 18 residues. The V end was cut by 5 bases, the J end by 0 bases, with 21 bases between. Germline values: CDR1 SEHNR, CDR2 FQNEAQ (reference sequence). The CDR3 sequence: CASSPRRVGWTSTDTQYF. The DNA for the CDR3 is TGTGCCAGCAGCCCACGTAGGGTCGGCTGGACTAGCACAGATACGCAGTATTTT. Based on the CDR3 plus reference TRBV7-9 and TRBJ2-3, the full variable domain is DTGVSQNPRHKITKRGQNVTFRCDPISEHNRLYWYRQTLGQGPEFLTYFQNEAQLEKSRLLSDRFSAERPKGSFSTLEIQRTEQGDSAMYLCASSPRRVGWTSTDTQYFGPGTRLTVL.

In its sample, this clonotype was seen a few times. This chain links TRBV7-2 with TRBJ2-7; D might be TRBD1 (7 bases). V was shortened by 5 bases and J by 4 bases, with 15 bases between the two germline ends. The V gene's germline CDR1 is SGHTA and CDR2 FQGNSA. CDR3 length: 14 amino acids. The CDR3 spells CASSPSPGGYEQYF. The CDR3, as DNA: TGTGCCAGCAGCCCATCCCCAGGGGGGTACGAGCAGTACTTC.

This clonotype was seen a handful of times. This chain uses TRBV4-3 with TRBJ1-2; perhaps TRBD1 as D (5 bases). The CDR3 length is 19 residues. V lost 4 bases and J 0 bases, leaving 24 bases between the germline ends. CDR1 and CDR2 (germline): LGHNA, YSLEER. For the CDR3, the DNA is TGCGCCAGCAGCCTACACCCGGGACGCCCAAGGGGACCTAACTATGGCTACACCTTC. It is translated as CASSLHPGRPRGPNYGYTF.

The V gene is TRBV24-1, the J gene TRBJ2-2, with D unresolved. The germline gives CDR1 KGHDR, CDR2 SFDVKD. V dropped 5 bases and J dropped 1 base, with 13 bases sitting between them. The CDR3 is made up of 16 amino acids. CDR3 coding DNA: TGTGCCACCAGTGCCCAACTCGAGGAGAACACCGGGGAGCTGTTTTTT. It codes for CATSAQLEENTGELFF.

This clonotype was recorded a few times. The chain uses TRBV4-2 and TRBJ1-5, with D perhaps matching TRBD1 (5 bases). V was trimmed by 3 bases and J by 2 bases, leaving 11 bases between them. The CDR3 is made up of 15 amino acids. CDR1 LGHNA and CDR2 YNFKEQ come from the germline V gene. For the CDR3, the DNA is TGTGCCAGCAGCCAGGAGGGGATGGGCAATCAGCCCCAGCATTTT. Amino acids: CASSQEGMGNQPQHF.

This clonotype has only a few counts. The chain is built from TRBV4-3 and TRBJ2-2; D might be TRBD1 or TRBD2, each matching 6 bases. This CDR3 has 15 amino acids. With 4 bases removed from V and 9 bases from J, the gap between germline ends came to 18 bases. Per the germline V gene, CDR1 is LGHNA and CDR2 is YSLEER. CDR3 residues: CASSRNNRGGWELFF. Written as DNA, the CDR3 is TGCGCCAGCAGCCGAAATAACAGAGGGGGGTGGGAGCTGTTTTTT.

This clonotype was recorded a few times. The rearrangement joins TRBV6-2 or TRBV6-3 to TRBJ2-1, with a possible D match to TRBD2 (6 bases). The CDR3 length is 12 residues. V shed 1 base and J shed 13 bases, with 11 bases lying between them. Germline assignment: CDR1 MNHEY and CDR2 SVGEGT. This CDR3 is CASSYLGTVQFF. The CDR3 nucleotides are TGTGCCAGCAGTTACTTAGGGACTGTACAGTTCTTC.

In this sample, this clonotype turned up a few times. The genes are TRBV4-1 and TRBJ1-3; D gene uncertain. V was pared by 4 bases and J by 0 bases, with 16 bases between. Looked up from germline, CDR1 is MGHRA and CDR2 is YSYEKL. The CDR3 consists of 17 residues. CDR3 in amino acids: CASSPRFWENSGNTIYF. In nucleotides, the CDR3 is TGCGCCAGCAGCCCAAGATTTTGGGAGAACTCTGGAAACACCATATATTTT.

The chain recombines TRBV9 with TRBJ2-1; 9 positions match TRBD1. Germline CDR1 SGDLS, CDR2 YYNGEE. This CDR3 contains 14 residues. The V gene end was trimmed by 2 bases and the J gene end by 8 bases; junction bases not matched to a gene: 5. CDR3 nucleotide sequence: TGTGCCAGCAGCGTGGACAGGGGAGAGGATGAGCAGTTCTTC. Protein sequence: CASSVDRGEDEQFF.

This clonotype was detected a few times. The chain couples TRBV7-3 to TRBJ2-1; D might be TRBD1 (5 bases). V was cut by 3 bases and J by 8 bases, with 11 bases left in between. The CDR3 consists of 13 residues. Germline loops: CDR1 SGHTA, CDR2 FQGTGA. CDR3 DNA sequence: TGTGCCAGCAGCTTCGACGTCAGGGATGAGCAGTTCTTC. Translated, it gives CASSFDVRDEQFF.

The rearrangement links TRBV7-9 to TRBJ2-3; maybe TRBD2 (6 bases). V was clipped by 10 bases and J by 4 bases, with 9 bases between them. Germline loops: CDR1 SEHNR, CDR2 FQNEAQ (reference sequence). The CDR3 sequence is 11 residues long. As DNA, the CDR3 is TGTGCCACTGGGGACTCAGATACGCAGTATTTT. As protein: CATGDSDTQYF.